The 28 T cell receptor beta chains below were found in one sample sequenced in a study of blood T cells in healthy people across ages. The use of a sample-barcoded 5' primer and a J-beta primer mix characterized a second PCR of 7 to 11 cycles. Using its own MiXCR run on the 5' RACE reads, TCRdb lists one record per CDR3 protein. Among under 1,000,000 distinct CDR3 sequences listed, more than 35% were seen once. The material sequenced was blood. The receptors come from a man at least 80 years old in good health.

The chain employs TRBV19 and TRBJ2-3; 8 bases fit TRBD2. V shed 8 bases and J 7 bases; nucleotides not matched to a gene: 17. This CDR3 region has 16 residues. Germline loops: CDR1 LNHDA, CDR2 SQIVND (reference sequence). CDR3 nucleotide sequence: TGTGCCAGTGCGGGGGTGACTAGCGATTTCACGAATACGCAGTATTTT. Its translation is CASAGVTSDFTNTQYF.

This chain connects TRBV20-1 to TRBJ2-2; D is possibly TRBD1 or TRBD2 (6 bases each). V lost 1 base, J lost 3 bases, and 12 bases lay in between. CDR1 and CDR2 (germline): DFQATT, SNEGSKA (reference sequence). The CDR3 sequence is 15 residues long. CDR3 loop: CSARVPGGDTGELFF. CDR3 sequence (DNA): TGCAGTGCTAGAGTTCCCGGGGGCGACACCGGGGAGCTGTTTTTT.

This clonotype has just a few counts. The chain combines TRBV7-2 with TRBJ2-5, with 8 bases identical to TRBD2. The CDR3 is 14 residues long. Germline V lookup: CDR1 SGHTA, CDR2 FQGNSA. With V trimmed by 2 bases and J by 10 bases, 9 bases remained unmatched. The CDR3 DNA follows: TGTGCCAGCAGCTTATCGGCTAGCGGGCTACGCCAGTACTTC. Protein product: CASSLSASGLRQYF. Combining the CDR3 with reference TRBV7-2 and TRBJ2-5 gives the whole variable domain GAGVSQSPSNKVTEKGKDVELRCDPISGHTALYWYRQSLGQGLEFLIYFQGNSAPDKSGLPSDRFSAERTGGSVSTLTIQRTQQEDSAVYLCASSLSASGLRQYFGPGTRLLVL.

The chain joins TRBV3-1 to TRBJ2-1, with D perhaps given as TRBD1 or TRBD2 (5 bases each). CDR1 and CDR2 (germline): LGHDT, YNNKEL (reference sequence). The germline V and J ends were trimmed by 1 base and 9 bases, with 13 bases remaining between them. This CDR3 has 14 amino acids. This chain's CDR3 is CASSQVTSGTEQFF. The DNA of the CDR3 is TGTGCCAGCAGCCAAGTAACTTCCGGGACTGAGCAGTTCTTC.

On this clonotype itself: One base away lies a much larger clone, so this may be a sequencing read error. The chain is built from TRBV15 and TRBJ2-5; D perhaps matches TRBD2 (6 bases). The germline V gene encodes CDR1 LNHNV and CDR2 YYDKDF (reference sequence). The CDR3 totals 13 residues. CDR3 amino acids: CATGRVAGETQYF. As DNA, the CDR3 is TGTGCCACCGGCAGAGTGGCGGGGGAGACCCAGTACTTC.

This rearrangement joins TRBV27 to TRBJ1-6; D is ambiguous. V dropped 5 bases and J dropped 7 bases, with 12 bases sitting between them. CDR1 and CDR2 from the germline V gene are MNHEY and SMNVEV (reference sequence). This CDR3 spans 14 amino acids. CDR3 DNA sequence: TGTGCCAGCAGTCCCACTTTGCGGAATTCACCCCTCCACTTT. Translated, it gives CASSPTLRNSPLHF.

V gene TRBV30 combines with J gene TRBJ2-1; 9 positions match TRBD2. Germline-derived CDR1 and CDR2 are GTSNPN and SVGIG (reference sequence). Trimming removed 0 bases from V and 8 bases from J; junction bases left unmatched: 11. This CDR3 has 16 residues. In nucleotides, the CDR3 is TGTGCCTGGAGTGTAGGCCCTAGCGGGATGGGCGATGAGCAGTTCTTC. This translates into CAWSVGPSGMGDEQFF.

This clonotype was found once. The chain employs TRBV3-1 and TRBJ1-2; D unresolved. With 1 base removed from V and 8 bases from J, the gap between germline ends came to 11 bases. CDR1 is LGHDT, CDR2 YNNKEL, per germline (reference sequence). The length of the CDR3 is 13 residues. CDR3 protein: CASSQAPGIGYTF. The CDR3 coding sequence is TGTGCCAGCAGCCAAGCCCCGGGGATCGGCTACACCTTC.

Concerning this clonotype: The germline gene is not matched at one end of the junction; a read error may be the cause. The rearrangement links TRBV29-1 to TRBJ2-1, with a weak D call TRBD2 (6 bases). In germline, CDR1 is SQVTM, CDR2 ANQGSEA. This CDR3 region has 13 residues. The CDR3 nucleotides are TGCAGCGTCGACGGGACTTCCTTCAATGAGCAGTTCTTC. This gives the protein CSVDGTSFNEQFF.

In its sample, this clonotype was seen many times. The chain uses TRBV5-1 and TRBJ2-1; 9 bases agree with TRBD2. V was pared by 3 bases and J by 1 base, with 2 bases of the junction left unmatched. The germline V gene encodes CDR1 SGHRS and CDR2 YFSETQ. This CDR3 spans 15 amino acids. CDR3 region: CASSYSGGSYNEQFF. CDR3 nucleotides: TGCGCCAGCAGCTATAGCGGGGGATCCTACAATGAGCAGTTCTTC. The complete variable domain, with remaining parts taken from reference TRBV5-1 and TRBJ2-1, reads KAGVTQTPRYLIKTRGQQVTLSCSPISGHRSVSWYQQTPGQGLQFLFEYFSETQRNKGNFPGRFSGRQFSNSRSEMNVSTLELGDSALYLCASSYSGGSYNEQFFGPGTRLTVL.

This rearrangement joins TRBV4-1 to TRBJ2-7, with D possibly TRBD1 on 7 matching bases. The germline CDR1 and CDR2 sequences are MGHRA and YSYEKL. Trimming shortened V by 4 bases and J by 5 bases, and 15 bases separated the two germline ends. This CDR3 contains 14 residues. The DNA for the CDR3 is TGCGCCAGCAGCCTATCAGGGGGGAAGAACGAGCAGTACTTC. Protein sequence: CASSLSGGKNEQYF.

V gene TRBV10-3 combines with J gene TRBJ2-7, with D maybe TRBD1 (5 bases). Germline CDR1 reads ENHRY; CDR2 reads SYGVKD. V lost 2 bases and J 5 bases, leaving 13 bases between the germline ends. This CDR3 contains 14 residues. In DNA, the CDR3 is TGTGCCATCAGTGAGGGGGCGGATTCCCACGAGCAGTACTTC. It encodes CAISEGADSHEQYF.

The rearrangement links TRBV4-2 to TRBJ2-1, with D perhaps matching TRBD1 or TRBD2 (5 bases each). CDR3 length: 15 residues. V lost 0 bases and J lost 6, with 12 bases in between. Looked up from germline, CDR1 is LGHNA and CDR2 is YNFKEQ. CDR3 region: CASSQELGDANEQFF. As DNA, the CDR3 is TGTGCCAGCAGCCAAGAACTCGGGGACGCCAATGAGCAGTTCTTC.

This CDR3 is CASSYFGRTEQFF. The CDR3 nucleotides read TGTGCCAGCAGTTACTTCGGTAGGACGGAGCAGTTCTTC. This chain uses TRBV6-2 or TRBV6-3 with TRBJ2-1, with unresolved D. Between the trimmed V and J ends, which lost 1 base and 10 bases, there was a span of 11 bases. There are 13 residues in the CDR3. The germline gives CDR1 MNHEY, CDR2 SVGEGT.

The chain links TRBV7-2 to TRBJ2-2, with 7 positions matching TRBD1. The J segment lost 4 bases and the V segment lost 4 bases, leaving 12 bases of the junction unmatched. CDR1 and CDR2 (germline): SGHTA, FQGNSA. This CDR3 spans 17 amino acids. CDR3 nucleotide sequence: TGTGCCAGCAGCTCTACCCCCACACAGGGGTCCACCGGGGAGCTGTTTTTT. Amino acid sequence: CASSSTPTQGSTGELFF.

J is TRBJ2-7 and V is TRBV20-1; no clear D gene. Near its end, the DNA agrees better with TRBJ2-5, so the J call may be wrong. The CDR3 loop spans 10 amino acids. Germline V lookup: CDR1 DFQATT, CDR2 SNEGSKA (reference sequence). The chain's CDR3 is CSAGKKTQYF. CDR3 coding DNA: TGCAGTGCTGGCAAGAAGACCCAGTACTTC.

This clonotype was detected many times. The chain links TRBV27 to TRBJ2-3, with TRBD2 matching 8 bases. V lost 7 bases, J lost 8 bases, and 14 bases stayed unmatched. Per germline, CDR1 MNHEY and CDR2 SMNVEV (reference sequence). The CDR3 runs to 15 residues. The CDR3 DNA reads TGTGCCAGCAACCGACCGGGACTAGAGATATCTACGCAGTATTTT. It translates to CASNRPGLEISTQYF.

This clonotype was recorded a few times. The rearrangement joins TRBV5-1 to TRBJ2-7, with D unclear. The CDR3 spans 14 residues. V lost 3 bases, J lost 1 base, and 11 bases lay in between. Germline V gene lookup returns CDR1 SGHRS and CDR2 YFSETQ. CDR3 DNA sequence: TGCGCCAGCAGCTCGGACGGTCGATCCTACGAGCAGTACTTC. Amino acid sequence: CASSSDGRSYEQYF.

This clonotype was found once. A clone one base away is much larger, so this may be a read error. Given the absence of the conserved phenylalanine or tryptophan at the CDR3 end, a read error is likely. The gene calls are TRBV12-3 or TRBV12-4 and TRBJ2-1; D remains unclear. The CDR3 covers 14 residues. V dropped 6 bases and J dropped 0 bases, with 9 bases sitting between them. The DNA of the CDR3 is TGTGCCAGCAGACCAGTTAGCTCCTACAATGAGCAGTTCTTA. This codes for CASRPVSSYNEQFL.

The gene calls are TRBV3-1 and TRBJ2-7, with 9 bases matching TRBD1. J gave up 5 bases and V 3 bases, and 11 bases lay outside the gene matches. The CDR3 covers 16 residues. CDR1 and CDR2 from the germline V gene are LGHDT and YNNKEL (reference sequence). The CDR3 DNA sequence: TGTGCCAGCAGCCAGCCCCGAGGGACAGGGAAGGACGAGCAGTACTTC. Protein sequence: CASSQPRGTGKDEQYF.

This clonotype was seen only a few times. J is TRBJ2-1 and V is TRBV28, with D perhaps matching TRBD1 or TRBD2 (6 bases each). Germline V lookup: CDR1 MDHEN, CDR2 SYDVKM. The germline V and J ends were trimmed by 6 bases and 0 bases, with 15 bases remaining between them. The CDR3 sequence is 16 residues long. The CDR3: CASREGGRSSYNEQFF. Here the CDR3 DNA reads TGTGCCAGCAGGGAAGGGGGGAGGTCCTCCTACAATGAGCAGTTCTTC. Variable domain in full (rest from reference TRBV28 and TRBJ2-1): DVKVTQSSRYLVKRTGEKVFLECVQDMDHENMFWYRQDPGLGLRLIYFSYDVKMKEKGDIPEGYSVSREKKERFSLILESASTNQTSMYLCASREGGRSSYNEQFFGPGTRLTVL.

This clonotype was observed a handful of times. The J gene is TRBJ2-1, the V gene TRBV28; TRBD2 matches at 9 bases. CDR3 size: 15 residues. Germline V gene sequence: CDR1 MDHEN, CDR2 SYDVKM. The V and J ends lost 3 bases and 6 bases, in that order; junction bases with no gene match: 6. The CDR3 sequence: CASSFLLAGRNEQFF. The CDR3 DNA follows: TGTGCCAGCAGTTTCTTGCTAGCGGGACGCAATGAGCAGTTCTTC.

V gene TRBV12-3 or TRBV12-4 combines with J gene TRBJ2-6, with no clear D. V was pared by 3 bases and J by 1 base, with 10 bases between. The CDR3 consists of 16 residues. The CDR3 reads CASSFQKGSGANVLTF. The CDR3 DNA reads TGTGCCAGCAGTTTTCAGAAGGGATCTGGGGCCAACGTCCTGACTTTC.

A note on this clonotype: A much larger clone differs by one base, so this may be a read error. V and J are TRBV3-1 and TRBJ1-1, with D hard to call. CDR3 length: 15 amino acids. V lost 2 bases to trimming and J lost 3 bases, with 13 bases between them. Germline V lookup: CDR1 LGHDT, CDR2 YNNKEL (reference sequence). The CDR3 sequence is CASSQYRTLDTEAFF. The DNA of the CDR3 is TGTGCCAGCAGCCAATATCGGACTTTGGACACTGAAGCTTTCTTT. Full variable domain (outside the CDR3, taken from reference TRBV3-1 and TRBJ1-1): DTAVSQTPKYLVTQMGNDKSIKCEQNLGHDTMYWYKQDSKKFLKIMFSYNNKELIINETVPNRFSPKSPDKAHLNLHINSLELGDSAVYFCASSQYRTLDTEAFFGQGTRLTVV.

With regard to this clonotype: A much larger clone is a single base away; this may be a read error. The chain employs TRBV10-3 and TRBJ1-2; TRBD1 matches 10 bases. Germline values: CDR1 ENHRY, CDR2 SYGVKD. The CDR3 totals 15 residues. V lost 6 bases, J lost 2 bases, and 6 bases stayed unmatched. The DNA of the CDR3 is TGTGCCATCAGCTCCGGGACAGGGGCCAACTATGGCTACACCTTC. Its translation is CAISSGTGANYGYTF.

V and J are TRBV20-1 and TRBJ1-1, with D hard to call. Germline lookup yields CDR1 DFQATT and CDR2 SNEGSKA (reference sequence). Between the trimmed V and J ends, which lost 1 base and 4 bases, there was a span of 16 bases. The length of the CDR3 is 15 residues. The CDR3 sequence: CSARVLPGGSTEAFF. The CDR3 bases are TGCAGTGCTAGAGTCTTACCGGGTGGTAGCACTGAAGCTTTCTTT.

The chain links TRBV19 to TRBJ1-2; maybe TRBD1 (5 bases). V lost 10 bases and J 4 bases, leaving 25 bases between the germline ends. The CDR3 loop spans 16 amino acids. CDR1 and CDR2 (germline): LNHDA, SQIVND (reference sequence). CDR3 in DNA: TGTGCCACCTCAAAACTCCAGGATGGGACCGGCTATGGCTACACCTTC. It yields the protein CATSKLQDGTGYGYTF.

V gene TRBV13 combines with J gene TRBJ2-7; the match to TRBD2 covers 8 bases. V was pared by 1 base and J by 4 bases, with 12 bases of the junction left unmatched. The CDR3 contains 17 residues. Germline-derived CDR1 and CDR2 are PRHDT and FYEKMQ (reference sequence). The CDR3 nucleotides read TGTGCCAGCAGCTTAGAGGGCGGGAGGTACTCTCGATACGAGCAGTACTTC. This translates into CASSLEGGRYSRYEQYF.